This T cell receptor (beta chain) was identified during a study of monozygotic twins with inflammatory bowel disease. Germline V gene sequence: CDR1 MNHEY, CDR2 SVGAGI. The CDR3 is 15 residues long. TCRdb reanalyzed the 5' RACE reads, giving one entry per CDR3 protein sequence and no DNA. The table for this sample gives over 110,000 distinct CDR3 sequences. Sequenced material: blood. The sequence derives from a human donor with ulcerative colitis or Crohn's disease, or a healthy co-twin of an affected twin (not recorded which). V gene TRBV6-5 combines with J gene TRBJ2-2; with no DNA, the TCRdb D assignment of TRBD1 cannot be verified. The CDR3 is CASSYYRGNTGELFF.